The 19 T cell receptor beta chains in this list originate from one sample, sequenced in a study of T cell repertoires in cytomegalovirus infection. Their recognized antigens are unknown. Each CDR3 protein gets one entry after TCRdb re-called the reads with MiXCR. The sample includes hundreds of thousands of distinct CDR3 sequences, roughly 30% of them seen just once. The material sequenced was cultured CD8+ T cells from PBMCs, taken from culture after CMV antigen stimulation. The receptors shown here come from a human donor in good health (CMV status not recorded). Some clones in this sample may be carry-over from other donors' samples.

The chain recombines TRBV4-1 with TRBJ1-4; tentatively, D is TRBD1 (5 bases). The germline V and J ends were trimmed by 10 bases and 0 bases, with 18 bases remaining between them. The CDR3 is made up of 16 amino acids. In germline, CDR1 is MGHRA, CDR2 YSYEKL. CDR3: CATGLRGVSTNEKLFF. The DNA of the CDR3 is TGCGCCACCGGCCTGCGGGGGGTGTCAACTAATGAAAAACTGTTTTTT.

The genes are TRBV5-1 and TRBJ2-7; 9 nucleotides align to TRBD1. The V segment lost 3 bases and the J segment 5 bases; nucleotides outside the gene matches: 3. The CDR3 spans 13 residues. The germline gives CDR1 SGHRS, CDR2 YFSETQ. CDR3 in amino acids: CASSSGTGNEQYF. The CDR3 coding sequence is TGCGCCAGCAGCTCCGGGACAGGGAACGAGCAGTACTTC.

At least ten counts were recorded for this clonotype. The chain has TRBV7-9 and TRBJ2-2; 7 nucleotides agree with TRBD1. CDR1 is SEHNR, CDR2 FQNEAQ, per germline (reference sequence). The V gene end was trimmed by 5 bases and the J gene end by 10 bases; junction bases not matched to a gene: 13. The CDR3 covers 15 residues. The CDR3 sequence: CASSTRDSGPPELFF. CDR3 DNA: TGTGCCAGCAGCACACGGGACAGTGGCCCGCCGGAGCTGTTTTTT. The whole variable domain, remainder taken from reference TRBV7-9 and TRBJ2-2, is DTGVSQNPRHKITKRGQNVTFRCDPISEHNRLYWYRQTLGQGPEFLTYFQNEAQLEKSRLLSDRFSAERPKGSFSTLEIQRTEQGDSAMYLCASSTRDSGPPELFFGEGSRLTVL.

The chain links TRBV6-1 to TRBJ2-2; 10 bases align to TRBD1. With V trimmed by 0 bases and J by 4 bases, 2 bases remained unmatched. This CDR3 contains 16 residues. The germline CDR1 and CDR2 sequences are MNHNS and SASEGT. The DNA for the CDR3 is TGTGCCAGCAGTGAAGCTGGGGACAGGGGCACCGGGGAGCTGTTTTTT. Its translation is CASSEAGDRGTGELFF.

The CDR3 here is CASSLGGQNEQFF. CDR3 nucleotides: TGTGCCAGCAGCTTAGGGGGGCAGAATGAGCAGTTCTTC. This chain connects TRBV13 to TRBJ2-1; possibly TRBD1 for D (5 bases). This CDR3 has 13 residues. V lost 0 bases to trimming and J lost 7 bases, with 7 bases between them. Germline values: CDR1 PRHDT, CDR2 FYEKMQ (reference sequence).

This clonotype was recorded at least ten times. The chain carries TRBV7-9 and TRBJ1-2, with D unresolved. Germline V gene sequence: CDR1 SEHNR, CDR2 FQNEAQ (reference sequence). Trimming removed 5 bases at V and 4 bases at J, with 11 bases between. CDR3 length equals 13 residues. CDR3 in amino acids: CASSLPDTYGYTF. DNA of the CDR3: TGTGCCAGCAGCCTACCCGACACCTATGGCTACACCTTC.

A word on this clonotype: A much bigger clone sits one base away, suggesting this may be a read error. This rearrangement joins TRBV12-3 or TRBV12-4 to TRBJ1-2; 7 bases line up with TRBD1. This CDR3 spans 15 amino acids. V was clipped by 10 bases and J by 0 bases; unmatched bases: 11. CDR3 nucleotides: TGTGCCAACAGGCCCCGGGACAGCCCTAACTATGGCTACACCTTC. As protein: CANRPRDSPNYGYTF.

In its sample, this clonotype was seen a few times. This chain links TRBV20-1 with TRBJ2-3; D is unclear. The germline CDR1 and CDR2 sequences are DFQATT and SNEGSKA (reference sequence). The CDR3 covers 12 residues. The CDR3 bases are TGCAGCTCCGAGGATAGCACAGATACGCAGTATTTT. Translating it yields CSSEDSTDTQYF.

This clonotype was picked up a small number of times. The chain is built from TRBV24-1 and TRBJ1-5; a possible D gene is TRBD1 (5 bases). The V and J ends lost 11 bases and 0 bases respectively, with 13 bases between them. CDR3 length: 14 amino acids. Germline values: CDR1 KGHDR, CDR2 SFDVKD. DNA for the CDR3: TGTGCCATCCTGGACATAAATAGCAATCAGCCCCAGCATTTT. It translates to CAILDINSNQPQHF.

The chain employs TRBV7-9 and TRBJ2-2, with unresolved D. The CDR3 extends over 12 amino acids. CDR1 is SEHNR, CDR2 FQNEAQ, per germline (reference sequence). Trimming took 8 bases from V and 6 from J, leaving 10 bases between them. The DNA of the CDR3 is TGTGCCAGCGGAAGGGTGGCCGGGGAGCTGTTTTTT. Its protein is CASGRVAGELFF.

The CDR3, as DNA: TGTGCCAGCAGTCTCCCTAGCGGGGGGTCCCAAGAGACCCAGTACTTC. Translation: CASSLPSGGSQETQYF. V gene TRBV12-3 or TRBV12-4 combines with J gene TRBJ2-5; 11 nucleotides line up with TRBD2. The CDR3 runs 16 residues. V was clipped by 5 bases and J by 1 base; unmatched bases: 6.

This clonotype was recorded only once. This rearrangement joins TRBV7-4 to TRBJ1-4; maybe TRBD1 (6 bases). Germline CDR1 reads SGHVT; CDR2 reads SQSDAQ. Trimming removed 4 bases at V and 8 bases at J, with 14 bases between. The CDR3 spans 14 residues. CDR3 residues: CASSSREDREKLFF. CDR3 DNA sequence: TGTGCCAGCAGCTCTAGGGAGGACAGAGAAAAACTGTTTTTT.

The rearrangement joins TRBV2 to TRBJ1-2; a weak D match, TRBD1 (5 bases). The CDR3 runs 14 residues. V lost 10 bases to trimming and J lost 6 bases, with 21 bases between them. The germline V gene has CDR1 SNHLY and CDR2 FYNNEI. The CDR3 DNA follows: TGTGCCACCCTATACTCGGGGGATACTAATGGCTACACCTTC. Protein product: CATLYSGDTNGYTF.

The gene calls are TRBV6-6 and TRBJ2-1; TRBD1 is a possible D gene (5 bases). The germline CDR1 and CDR2 sequences are MNHNY and SVGAGI (reference sequence). Trimming left V 5 bases short and J 7 bases short, with 12 bases between. The CDR3 sequence is 13 residues long. DNA of the CDR3: TGTGCCAGCAGTAACAGGTTTGCGAATGAGCAGTTCTTC. Translated, it gives CASSNRFANEQFF.

Points on this clonotype: One junction end does not reproduce the germline sequence, and a read error may be involved. V and J are TRBV19 and TRBJ1-1; 9 bases match TRBD1. CDR1 and CDR2 (germline): LNHDA, SQIVND (reference sequence). CDR3 length equals 15 residues. The CDR3 DNA is TGTGTCAGTAGTGTTCTCCCGGGACAGGGCACTGAAGCTTTCTTT. Amino acid sequence: CVSSVLPGQGTEAFF.

This clonotype was seen more than once but under ten times. This chain connects TRBV20-1 to TRBJ2-7; tentative D call: TRBD2 (6 bases). Germline assignment: CDR1 DFQATT and CDR2 SNEGSKA (reference sequence). CDR3 size: 13 residues. V lost 6 bases, J lost 2 bases, and 14 bases lay in between. CDR3 DNA: TGCAGTGCCCGCGCGCGGGGAACCTACGAGCAGTACTTC. Its translation is CSARARGTYEQYF.

Many counts were recorded for this clonotype. The chain is built from TRBV7-8 and TRBJ2-2, with D possibly being TRBD1 or TRBD2 (5 bases each). V shed 5 bases and J shed 2 bases, with 18 bases lying between them. The CDR3 is made up of 17 amino acids. CDR1 and CDR2 (germline): SGHVS, FQNEAQ. The CDR3 sequence is CASSPEGPDYNTGELFF. DNA of the CDR3: TGTGCCAGCAGCCCAGAGGGGCCGGATTATAACACCGGGGAGCTGTTTTTT.

There are a few counts of this clonotype. V gene TRBV27 combines with J gene TRBJ1-2; 7 bases map to TRBD1. V was clipped by 6 bases and J by 4 bases; unmatched bases: 8. The germline V gene encodes CDR1 MNHEY and CDR2 SMNVEV (reference sequence). This CDR3 spans 14 amino acids. The CDR3 DNA sequence: TGTGCCAGCAGCACTATACAGGGGTTCTATGGCTACACCTTC. It encodes CASSTIQGFYGYTF.

The chain recombines TRBV27 with TRBJ2-1, with D perhaps TRBD2 (6 bases). The length of the CDR3 is 16 residues. V dropped 3 bases and J dropped 2 bases, with 14 bases sitting between them. Germline assignment: CDR1 MNHEY and CDR2 SMNVEV (reference sequence). CDR3 DNA sequence: TGTGCCAGCAGTTTTGGTGTGGGCGGGGCCTACAATGAGCAGTTCTTC. This gives the protein CASSFGVGGAYNEQFF.